A single sample is the source of the 14 T cell receptor beta chains below, sequenced in a study of cytomegalovirus exposure and HLA in healthy donors. PCR amplification relied on 60 Vbeta primers (plus 13 Jbeta primers). Sequencing was performed with immunoSEQ multiplex PCR; in TCRdb, only in-frame clones are kept and a portion is missing. The sample lists 95,000 to 150,000 clones; 15% were seen once. The sequencing input was PBMCs. These TCRs come from a woman in her late teens or twenties in good health and CMV-seronegative.

The genes are TRBV9 and TRBJ2-3; 13 bases are a match to TRBD2. The V and J ends lost 8 bases and 1 base, in that order; junction bases with no gene match: 10. Germline V gene data show CDR1 as SGDLS and CDR2 as YYNGEE. The CDR3 contains 17 residues. Here the CDR3 DNA reads TGTGCCAGACGACTAGCGGGGGGTCTTCTAGGCACAGATACGCAGTATTTT. It codes for CARRLAGGLLGTDTQYF.

With respect to this clone: The germline gene is not matched at one end of the junction; a read error may be the cause. The V call is TRBV27, the J call TRBJ1-2; no clear D. The CDR3 loop spans 13 amino acids. The germline V gene encodes CDR1 MNHEY and CDR2 SMNVEV (reference sequence). The CDR3 sequence is CASSLSRGNGYTF. In DNA form, the CDR3 reads TGTGCCAGCAGTTTATCGAGAGGGAATGGTTACACCTTC.

This clone was seen only a few times. The V gene is TRBV7-9, the J gene TRBJ2-5, with TRBD1 matching 9 bases. The last part of the DNA fits TRBJ2-7 better; the J call may be wrong. The V gene's germline CDR1 is SEHNR and CDR2 FQNEAQ (reference sequence). There are 15 residues in the CDR3. CDR3 amino acids: CASSHTGQGLYEQYF. CDR3 sequence (DNA): TGTGCCAGCAGCCACACGGGACAGGGTCTCTACGAGCAGTACTTC.

The chain recombines TRBV7-2 with TRBJ2-5; TRBD2 aligns across 10 bases. Germline lookup yields CDR1 SGHTA and CDR2 FQGNSA. CDR3 length: 15 amino acids. After removal of 6 bases from V and 0 bases from J, the junction contained 4 bases not matched to a gene. In nucleotides, the CDR3 is TGTGCCAGCAGACCGGGACTAGCGTACCAAGAGACCCAGTACTTC. Its translation: CASRPGLAYQETQYF.

This clone was seen only a few times. The rearrangement joins TRBV6-6 to TRBJ1-5; D remains ambiguous. Germline V gene data show CDR1 as MNHNY and CDR2 as SVGAGI (reference sequence). The CDR3 sequence is 12 residues long. V gave up 10 bases and J gave up 3 bases, with 10 bases separating them. As DNA, the CDR3 is TGTGCCACCACAGTCCCCAATCAGCCCCAGCATTTT. It specifies CATTVPNQPQHF.

The chain is built from TRBV6-1 and TRBJ2-3; no clear D. This CDR3 is built from 14 residues. Trimming left V 3 bases short and J 4 bases short, with 11 bases between. Germline CDR1 reads MNHNS; CDR2 reads SASEGT. CDR3 residues: CASSDRRLPDTQYF. The CDR3, as DNA: TGTGCCAGCAGTGACCGCCGACTCCCAGATACGCAGTATTTT.

The J gene is TRBJ2-7, the V gene TRBV5-1; the D gene is possibly TRBD1 (6 bases). CDR1 and CDR2 from the germline V gene are SGHRS and YFSETQ. The CDR3 sequence is 14 residues long. Trimming took 4 bases from V and 1 from J, leaving 12 bases between them. The CDR3 spells CASSVTGQSYEQYF. The DNA for the CDR3 is TGCGCCAGCAGCGTGACGGGACAATCCTACGAGCAGTACTTC.

A word on this clone: Other DNA sequences in this specimen translate into the identical CDR3. The rearrangement joins TRBV14 to TRBJ1-6; D unclear. Germline V gene sequence: CDR1 SGHDN, CDR2 FVKESK. Deletions cut 1 base from V and 8 bases from J, with 9 bases between. The CDR3 covers 14 residues. CDR3 residues: CASSQVGGHSPLHF. In DNA, the CDR3 is TGTGCCAGCAGCCAAGTGGGTGGGCATTCACCCCTCCACTTT. Variable domain in full (rest from reference TRBV14 and TRBJ1-6): EAGVTQFPSHSVIEKGQTVTLRCDPISGHDNLYWYRRVMGKEIKFLLHFVKESKQDESGMPNNRFLAERTGGTYSTLKVQPAELEDSGVYFCASSQVGGHSPLHFGNGTRLTVT.

This chain uses TRBV6-5 with TRBJ2-7, with 10 bases aligning to TRBD2. Trimming took 4 bases from V and 5 from J; bases not matched to a gene: 2. The CDR3 consists of 13 residues. Germline V lookup: CDR1 MNHEY, CDR2 SVGAGI. DNA of the CDR3: TGTGCCAGCAGTTCCGGACTAGCGGACGAGCAGTACTTC. This codes for CASSSGLADEQYF.

This clone was found a few times. V is TRBV7-3 and J is TRBJ2-5; TRBD1 aligns across 12 bases. The V segment lost 5 bases and the J segment 5 bases; nucleotides outside the gene matches: 12. The CDR3 has 17 amino acids. Per the germline V gene, CDR1 is SGHTA and CDR2 is FQGTGA. The CDR3 reads CASSPVGGTGGLETQYF. The CDR3 nucleotides read TGTGCCAGCAGCCCCGTGGGAGGGACAGGGGGCCTTGAGACCCAGTACTTC.

The rearrangement uses TRBV7-2 and TRBJ2-3; possible D gene TRBD2, 6 bases. This CDR3 is built from 14 residues. V lost 6 bases and J 2 bases, leaving 12 bases between the germline ends. Germline CDR1 and CDR2: SGHTA and FQGNSA. In nucleotides, the CDR3 is TGTGCCAGCAGTTTGGGACTGTCCACAGATACGCAGTATTTT. Amino acid sequence: CASSLGLSTDTQYF. The full variable domain, rest sourced from reference TRBV7-2 and TRBJ2-3, is GAGVSQSPSNKVTEKGKDVELRCDPISGHTALYWYRQSLGQGLEFLIYFQGNSAPDKSGLPSDRFSAERTGGSVSTLTIQRTQQEDSAVYLCASSLGLSTDTQYFGPGTRLTVL.

V usage is TRBV6-1 and J usage is TRBJ1-4, with D possibly matching TRBD1 (5 bases). The V and J ends lost 2 bases and 8 bases respectively, with 21 bases between them. Germline-derived CDR1 and CDR2 are MNHNS and SASEGT. This CDR3 is built from 17 residues. CDR3 nucleotides: TGTGCCAGCAGTGAAAGCCGAGGATTGGGGGGGGACGAAAAACTGTTTTTT. It specifies CASSESRGLGGDEKLFF.

This clone was detected a few times. This sequence joins TRBV19 and TRBJ1-1, with D perhaps TRBD1 (5 bases). This CDR3 has 14 amino acids. Trimming took off 4 bases at V and 0 bases at J, with 9 bases between the two ends. The germline CDR1 and CDR2 sequences are LNHDA and SQIVND (reference sequence). The CDR3 DNA is TGTGCCAGTAGTAAGACAGTCCTGAACACTGAAGCTTTCTTT. Amino acids: CASSKTVLNTEAFF.

The chain has TRBV10-2 and TRBJ2-2; 7 bases map to TRBD1. The germline CDR1 and CDR2 sequences are WSHSY and SAAADI. V shed 3 bases, J shed 9 bases, and the junction held 7 bases outside the gene matches. CDR3 length equals 14 residues. CDR3 sequence reads: CASSDQRGGRELFF. The CDR3 DNA is TGCGCCAGCAGTGATCAGAGAGGGGGCCGGGAGCTGTTTTTT.